The 15 T cell receptor beta chains listed next were all sequenced from one sample in a study of CD4+ T cells in melanoma (dated by TCRdb to about 2022). The library was built by means of the immunoSEQ multiplex PCR assay. TCRdb took this table from immuneACCESS and kept in-frame rearrangements with V and J called. Such tables lack part of the clones; where checked against another copy, unresolved V genes explain under half of the gap, and the rest is unexplained. Recorded for this sample are some 110,000 clones; 80% to 95% of them occurred a single time. The ten largest clones add up to 3.3% of the sample. Sequencing was done on a sample of peripheral blood. These receptors all stem from a human donor with melanoma.

V usage is TRBV2 and J usage is TRBJ1-2; the D is unclear. V gave up 6 bases and J gave up 5 bases, with 19 bases separating them. The CDR3 totals 15 residues. CDR1 SNHLY and CDR2 FYNNEI come from the germline V gene. CDR3 loop: CASSRYREGMYGYTF. The CDR3 DNA sequence: TGTGCCAGCAGCCGATACCGGGAAGGAATGTATGGCTACACCTTC.

This chain joins TRBV10-3 and TRBJ1-2, with a possible D match to TRBD1 (6 bases). Germline CDR1 ENHRY, CDR2 SYGVKD. The CDR3 consists of 14 residues. Trimming cost V 0 bases and J 6 bases, with 11 bases left between them. The CDR3 region has the DNA TGTGCCATCAGTGAGTCTCCCGGGGGCGATGGCTACACCTTC. It translates to CAISESPGGDGYTF.

The chain is built from TRBV19 and TRBJ1-1; 7 nucleotides line up with TRBD1. V lost 6 bases and J lost 5; bases outside the gene matches: 6. Per germline, CDR1 LNHDA and CDR2 SQIVND (reference sequence). The CDR3 is 13 residues long. For the CDR3, the DNA is TGTGCCAGTAGGGGGACAGTTAAGACTGAAGCTTTCTTT. As protein: CASRGTVKTEAFF.

The V and J genes are TRBV18 and TRBJ2-5; 9 bases match TRBD1. This CDR3 contains 16 residues. Germline V gene sequence: CDR1 KGHSH, CDR2 LQKENI. V lost 1 base, J lost 9 bases, and 12 bases stayed unmatched. The CDR3 DNA follows: TGTGCCAGCTCACCACAGGTGGGGACAGGGAAGGTCCCCCAGTACTTC. Its translation: CASSPQVGTGKVPQYF. Drawing the rest from reference TRBV18 and TRBJ2-5, the complete variable domain is NAGVMQNPRHLVRRRGQEARLRCSPMKGHSHVYWYRQLPEEGLKFMVYLQKENIIDESGMPKERFSAEFPKEGPSILRIQQVVRGDSAAYFCASSPQVGTGKVPQYFGPGTRLLVL.

The gene calls are TRBV6-5 and TRBJ2-1; D ambiguous. V shed 6 bases and J shed 8 bases, with 8 bases lying between them. This CDR3 is built from 11 residues. In germline, CDR1 is MNHEY, CDR2 SVGAGI. This CDR3 is CASRAWHEQFF. The DNA of the CDR3 is TGTGCCAGCAGGGCGTGGCATGAGCAGTTCTTC.

The chain couples TRBV5-6 to TRBJ2-7; no definite D call. From germline, CDR1 is SGHDT and CDR2 YYEEEE. With 0 bases removed from V and 1 base from J, the gap between germline ends came to 8 bases. CDR3 length equals 14 residues. The CDR3 region is CASSLGTYSYEQYF. The DNA of the CDR3 is TGTGCCAGCAGCTTGGGAACATATTCCTACGAGCAGTACTTC.

The chain is built from TRBV25-1 and TRBJ1-4; D not resolved. Trimming took off 6 bases at V and 8 bases at J, with 13 bases between the two ends. Per the germline V gene, CDR1 is MGHDK and CDR2 is SYGVNS. This CDR3 region has 13 residues. CDR3: CASSEQIREKLFF. CDR3 bases: TGTGCCAGCAGCGAACAGATTCGAGAAAAACTGTTTTTT.

This chain connects TRBV28 to TRBJ1-2, with 7 nucleotides matching TRBD1. The CDR3 is 14 amino acids. V lost 6 bases, J lost 3 bases, and 7 bases stayed unmatched. Germline CDR1 reads MDHEN; CDR2 reads SYDVKM. Here the CDR3 reads CASSPGGTDYGYTF. The CDR3 nucleotides are TGTGCCAGCAGCCCTGGAGGGACAGACTATGGCTACACCTTC.

J is TRBJ1-5 and V is TRBV5-1; TRBD1 matches 7 bases. The germline V gene has CDR1 SGHRS and CDR2 YFSETQ. The CDR3 consists of 14 residues. Losses at the gene ends were 2 bases for V and 4 bases for J; bases not matched to a gene: 3. The CDR3 is CASSFGTDNQPQHF. The CDR3 DNA sequence: TGCGCCAGCAGCTTCGGGACAGATAATCAGCCCCAGCATTTT.

This rearrangement joins TRBV4-3 to TRBJ2-2; D is uncertain. This CDR3 region has 12 residues. The germline V and J ends were trimmed by 1 base and 7 bases, with 4 bases remaining between them. Germline V gene sequence: CDR1 LGHNA, CDR2 YSLEER. The CDR3: CASSQGYGELFF. CDR3 in DNA: TGCGCCAGCAGCCAAGGCTACGGGGAGCTGTTTTTT.

The chain links TRBV5-1 to TRBJ2-7; no definite D call. This CDR3 has 14 amino acids. Germline V lookup: CDR1 SGHRS, CDR2 YFSETQ. The ends were cut back, 1 base at V and 0 bases at J, with 8 bases in the middle. CDR3 protein: CASSLSSTSYEQYF. CDR3 coding DNA: TGCGCCAGCAGCTTGAGTAGCACCTCCTACGAGCAGTACTTC. Drawing the rest from reference TRBV5-1 and TRBJ2-7, the complete variable domain is KAGVTQTPRYLIKTRGQQVTLSCSPISGHRSVSWYQQTPGQGLQFLFEYFSETQRNKGNFPGRFSGRQFSNSRSEMNVSTLELGDSALYLCASSLSSTSYEQYFGPGTRLTVT.

V and J are TRBV6-1 and TRBJ1-2; D not resolved. The CDR3 consists of 14 residues. Trimming took 8 bases from V and 4 from J, leaving 17 bases between them. Per the germline V gene, CDR1 is MNHNS and CDR2 is SASEGT. In nucleotides, the CDR3 is TGTGCCAGCCTGGGTAGGAGGGAAGTCTATGGCTACACCTTC. Residues: CASLGRREVYGYTF.

This chain joins TRBV5-1 and TRBJ2-5; 11 positions agree with TRBD2. Trimming at V came to 4 bases and at J to 5 bases, leaving 7 bases not matched to a gene. The CDR3 covers 15 residues. The germline V gene has CDR1 SGHRS and CDR2 YFSETQ. CDR3 residues: CASSAGLAERETQYF. CDR3 nucleotides: TGCGCCAGCAGCGCGGGACTAGCGGAGAGGGAGACCCAGTACTTC.

The gene calls are TRBV7-9 and TRBJ2-1; TRBD2 is a possible D gene (7 bases). Germline values: CDR1 SEHNR, CDR2 FQNEAQ (reference sequence). The CDR3 is 15 amino acids. Trimming took 5 bases from V and 8 from J, leaving 19 bases between them. In DNA, the CDR3 is TGTGCCAGCAGCAAGGGGGTAGCGGCGGGGGATGAGCAGTTCTTC. Its translation is CASSKGVAAGDEQFF.

This chain uses TRBV5-6 with TRBJ1-2; 7 bases align to TRBD1. The CDR3 consists of 14 residues. The trim removed 4 bases at V and 2 bases at J, leaving 5 bases unmatched. Germline-derived CDR1 and CDR2 are SGHDT and YYEEEE. CDR3 sequence (DNA): TGTGCCAGCAGCCCCCAGGACAGGAACTATGGCTACACCTTC. Protein: CASSPQDRNYGYTF.